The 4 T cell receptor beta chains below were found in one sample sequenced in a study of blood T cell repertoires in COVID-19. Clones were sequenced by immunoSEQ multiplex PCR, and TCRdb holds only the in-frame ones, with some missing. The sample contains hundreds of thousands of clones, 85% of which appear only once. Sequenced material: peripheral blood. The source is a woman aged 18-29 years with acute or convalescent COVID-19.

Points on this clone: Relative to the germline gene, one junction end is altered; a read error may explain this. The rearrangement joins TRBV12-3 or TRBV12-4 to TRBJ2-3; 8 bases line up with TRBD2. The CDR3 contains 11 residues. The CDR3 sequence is CASSVGRGDFF. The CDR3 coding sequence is TGTGCCAGCAGTGTCGGGAGGGGAGACTTCTTT.

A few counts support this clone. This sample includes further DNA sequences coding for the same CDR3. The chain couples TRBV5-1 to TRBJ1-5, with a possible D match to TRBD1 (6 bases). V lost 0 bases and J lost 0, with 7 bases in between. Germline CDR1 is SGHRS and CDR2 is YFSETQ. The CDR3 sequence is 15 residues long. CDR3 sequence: CASSLAGDSNQPQHF. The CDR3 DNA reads TGCGCCAGCAGCTTGGCAGGGGATAGCAATCAGCCCCAGCATTTT.

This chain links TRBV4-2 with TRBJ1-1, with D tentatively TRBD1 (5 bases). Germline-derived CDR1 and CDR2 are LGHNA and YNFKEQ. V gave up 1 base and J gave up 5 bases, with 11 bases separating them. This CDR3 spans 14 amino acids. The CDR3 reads CASSQGGGKTEAFF. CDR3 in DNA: TGTGCCAGCAGCCAAGGGGGGGGAAAGACTGAAGCTTTCTTT.

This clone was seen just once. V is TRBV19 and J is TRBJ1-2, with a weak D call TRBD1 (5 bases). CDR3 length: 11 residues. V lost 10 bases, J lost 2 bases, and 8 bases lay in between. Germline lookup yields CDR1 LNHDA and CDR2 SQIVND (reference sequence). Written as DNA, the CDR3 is TGTGCCACTCGGGGGAACTATGGCTACACCTTC. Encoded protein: CATRGNYGYTF.